This paragraph covers one T cell receptor beta chain sequence. The sample belongs to a study of blood T cell repertoires in COVID-19. About the research overall: The United States, Italy and Spain were the sources of the acute and convalescent COVID-19 samples. PBMCs, B-cell-depleted T cells, or T cells were the source of the cDNA or gDNA that made up the material.

Seattle cases were enrolled at active infection and followed longitudinally. In the authors' workflow: Nucleated cell counts were estimated from reference gene primer amplification. The repertoire was sequenced with immunoSEQ multiplex PCR; TCRdb's copy has only in-frame clones and lacks some. V and J calls and clone size are given by that table; D and trimming were obtained from the DNA. The sample holds just under 60,000 clones, roughly 84% seen once. The CDR3 has 15 residues. Germline loops: CDR1 MNHEY, CDR2 SVGEGT. V lost 2 bases, J lost 2 bases, and 11 bases lay in between. Sequencing was done on a sample of peripheral blood. The TCR was taken from a man aged 80 or over with COVID-19, enrolled during active disease. The chain is built from TRBV6-2 or TRBV6-3 and TRBJ2-3; possibly TRBD2 for D (5 bases). The CDR3 region has the DNA TGTGCCAGCAGTTACGACGGGGTTCCCACAGATACGCAGTATTTT. Its translation is CASSYDGVPTDTQYF.